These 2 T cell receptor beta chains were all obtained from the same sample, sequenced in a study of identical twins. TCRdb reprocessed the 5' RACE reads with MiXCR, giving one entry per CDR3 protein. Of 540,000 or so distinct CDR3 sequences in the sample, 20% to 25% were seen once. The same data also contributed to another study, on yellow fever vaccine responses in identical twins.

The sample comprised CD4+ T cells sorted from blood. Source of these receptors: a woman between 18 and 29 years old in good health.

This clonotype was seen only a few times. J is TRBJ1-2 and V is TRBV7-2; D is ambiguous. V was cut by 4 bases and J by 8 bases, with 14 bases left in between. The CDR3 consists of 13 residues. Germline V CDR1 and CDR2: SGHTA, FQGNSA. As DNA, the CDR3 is TGTGCCAGCAGCTCGGCTACCCAAGGAGGCTACACCTTC. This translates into CASSSATQGGYTF.

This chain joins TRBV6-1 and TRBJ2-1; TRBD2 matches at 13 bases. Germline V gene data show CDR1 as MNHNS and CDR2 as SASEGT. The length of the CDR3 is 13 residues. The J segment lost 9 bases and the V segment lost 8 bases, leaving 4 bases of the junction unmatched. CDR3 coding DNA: TGTGCCAGCCGGACTAGCGGGAGTCTTGAGCAGTTCTTC. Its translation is CASRTSGSLEQFF.